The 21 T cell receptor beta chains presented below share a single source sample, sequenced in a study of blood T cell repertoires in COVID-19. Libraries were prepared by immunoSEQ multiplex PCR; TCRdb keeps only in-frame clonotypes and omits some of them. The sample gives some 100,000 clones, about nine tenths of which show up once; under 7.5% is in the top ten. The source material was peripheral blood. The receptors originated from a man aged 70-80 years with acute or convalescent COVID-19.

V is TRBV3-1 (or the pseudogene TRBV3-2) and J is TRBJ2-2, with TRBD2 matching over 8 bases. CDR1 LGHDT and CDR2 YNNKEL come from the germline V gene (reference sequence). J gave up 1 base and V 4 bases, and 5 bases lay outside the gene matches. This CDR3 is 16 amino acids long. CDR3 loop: CASSRTSGKNTGELFF. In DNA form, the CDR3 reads TGTGCCAGCAGCCGAACTAGCGGAAAGAACACCGGGGAGCTGTTTTTT.

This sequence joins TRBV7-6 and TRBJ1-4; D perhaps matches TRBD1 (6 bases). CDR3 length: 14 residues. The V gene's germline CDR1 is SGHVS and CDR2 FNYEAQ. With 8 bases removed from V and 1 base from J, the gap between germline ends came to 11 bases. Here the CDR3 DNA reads TGTGCCAGCGCCCCAGGGGTAACTAATGAAAAACTGTTTTTT. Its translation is CASAPGVTNEKLFF. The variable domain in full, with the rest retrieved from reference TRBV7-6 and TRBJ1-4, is GAGVSQSPRYKVTKRGQDVALRCDPISGHVSLYWYRQALGQGPEFLTYFNYEAQQDKSGLPNDRFSAERPEGSISTLTIQRTEQRDSAMYRCASAPGVTNEKLFFGSGTQLSVL.

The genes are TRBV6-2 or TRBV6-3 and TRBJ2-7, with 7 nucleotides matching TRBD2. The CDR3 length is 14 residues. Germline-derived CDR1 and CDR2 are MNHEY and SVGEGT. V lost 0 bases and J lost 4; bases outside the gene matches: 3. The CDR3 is CASSYSPAGYEQYF. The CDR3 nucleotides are TGTGCCAGCAGTTACTCGCCAGCGGGATACGAGCAGTACTTC.

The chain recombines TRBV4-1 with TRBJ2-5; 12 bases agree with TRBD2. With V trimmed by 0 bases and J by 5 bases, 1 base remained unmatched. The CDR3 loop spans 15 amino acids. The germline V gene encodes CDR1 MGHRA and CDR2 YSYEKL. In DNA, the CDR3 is TGCGCCAGCAGCCAAGATGGGACTAGCGGGGAGACCCAGTACTTC. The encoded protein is CASSQDGTSGETQYF.

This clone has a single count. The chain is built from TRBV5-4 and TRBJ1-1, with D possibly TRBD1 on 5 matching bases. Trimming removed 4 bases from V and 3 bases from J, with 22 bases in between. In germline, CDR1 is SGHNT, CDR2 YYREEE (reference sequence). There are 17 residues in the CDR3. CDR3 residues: CASSRDPGRPGDTEAFF. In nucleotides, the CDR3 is TGTGCCAGCAGCCGAGATCCAGGGCGCCCTGGGGACACTGAAGCTTTCTTT.

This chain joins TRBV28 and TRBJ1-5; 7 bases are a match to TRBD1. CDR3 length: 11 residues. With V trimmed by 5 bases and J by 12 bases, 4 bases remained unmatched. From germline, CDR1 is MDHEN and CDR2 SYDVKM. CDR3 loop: CASSVTGSQHF. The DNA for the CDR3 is TGTGCCAGCAGTGTGACAGGGAGCCAGCATTTT.

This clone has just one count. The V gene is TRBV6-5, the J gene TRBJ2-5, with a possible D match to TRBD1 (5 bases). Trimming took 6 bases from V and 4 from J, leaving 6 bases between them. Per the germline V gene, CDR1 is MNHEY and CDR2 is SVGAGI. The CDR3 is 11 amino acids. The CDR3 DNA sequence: TGTGCCAGCAGCCAGGGAGAGACCCAGTACTTC. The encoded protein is CASSQGETQYF.

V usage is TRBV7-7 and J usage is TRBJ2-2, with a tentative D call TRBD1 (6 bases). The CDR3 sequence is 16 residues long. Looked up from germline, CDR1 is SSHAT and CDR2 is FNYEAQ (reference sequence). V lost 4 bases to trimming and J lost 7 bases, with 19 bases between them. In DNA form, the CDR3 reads TGTGCCAGCAGCTCACGGACAGTAGAACTCGGCGGGGAGCTGTTTTTT. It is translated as CASSSRTVELGGELFF.

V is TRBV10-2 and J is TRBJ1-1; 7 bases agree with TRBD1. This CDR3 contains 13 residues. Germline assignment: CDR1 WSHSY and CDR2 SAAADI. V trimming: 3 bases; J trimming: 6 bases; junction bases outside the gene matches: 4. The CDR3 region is CASSEGGAAEAFF. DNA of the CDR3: TGCGCCAGCAGTGAAGGGGGCGCGGCTGAAGCTTTCTTT.

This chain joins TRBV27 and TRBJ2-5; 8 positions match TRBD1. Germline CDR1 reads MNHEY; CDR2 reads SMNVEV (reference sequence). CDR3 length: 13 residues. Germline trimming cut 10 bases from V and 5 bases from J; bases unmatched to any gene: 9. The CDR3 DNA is TGTGCCACTCGCCGGACAGGGTATGAGACCCAGTACTTC. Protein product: CATRRTGYETQYF.

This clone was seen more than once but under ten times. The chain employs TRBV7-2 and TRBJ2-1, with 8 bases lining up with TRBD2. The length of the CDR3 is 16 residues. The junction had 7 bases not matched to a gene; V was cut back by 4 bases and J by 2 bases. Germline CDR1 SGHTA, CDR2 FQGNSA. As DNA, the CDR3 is TGTGCCAGCAGCTCGGCAGCGGGAGCTACCTACAATGAGCAGTTCTTC. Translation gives CASSSAAGATYNEQFF.

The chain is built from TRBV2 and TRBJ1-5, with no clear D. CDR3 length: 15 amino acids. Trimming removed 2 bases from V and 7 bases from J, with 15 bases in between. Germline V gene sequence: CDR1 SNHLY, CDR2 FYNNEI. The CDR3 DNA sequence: TGTGCCAGCAGTGAACGAGGTTTTGGATTACAGCCCCAGCATTTT. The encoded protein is CASSERGFGLQPQHF.

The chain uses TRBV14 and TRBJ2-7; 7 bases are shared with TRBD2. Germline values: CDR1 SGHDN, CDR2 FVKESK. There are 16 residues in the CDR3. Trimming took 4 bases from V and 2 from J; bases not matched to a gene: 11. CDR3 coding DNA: TGTGCCAGCAGCCCAGGAACGGCGGGGGTTCCCTACGAGCAGTACTTC. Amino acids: CASSPGTAGVPYEQYF.

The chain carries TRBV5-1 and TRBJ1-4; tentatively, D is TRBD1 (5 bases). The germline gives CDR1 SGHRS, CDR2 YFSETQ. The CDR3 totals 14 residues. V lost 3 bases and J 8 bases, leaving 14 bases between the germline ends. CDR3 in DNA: TGCGCCAGCAGCTGGCGGGGGACTGTAGAAAAACTGTTTTTT. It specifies CASSWRGTVEKLFF. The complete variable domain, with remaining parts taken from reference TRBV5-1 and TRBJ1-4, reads KAGVTQTPRYLIKTRGQQVTLSCSPISGHRSVSWYQQTPGQGLQFLFEYFSETQRNKGNFPGRFSGRQFSNSRSEMNVSTLELGDSALYLCASSWRGTVEKLFFGSGTQLSVL.

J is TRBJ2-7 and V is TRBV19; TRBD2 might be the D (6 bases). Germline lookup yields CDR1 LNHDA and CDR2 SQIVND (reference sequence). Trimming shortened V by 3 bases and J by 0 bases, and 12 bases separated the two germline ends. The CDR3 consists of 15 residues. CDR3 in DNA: TGTGCCAGTAGTATTGGTGACGGGAGCTCCTACGAGCAGTACTTC. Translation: CASSIGDGSSYEQYF.

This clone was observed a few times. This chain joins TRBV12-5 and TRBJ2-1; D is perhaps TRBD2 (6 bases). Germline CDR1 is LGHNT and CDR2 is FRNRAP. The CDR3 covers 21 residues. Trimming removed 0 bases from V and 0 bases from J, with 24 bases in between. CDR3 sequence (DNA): TGTGCTAGTGGTTTGGTACTTTCAGGGACTTTGCTCCGGAGCTCCTACAATGAGCAGTTCTTC. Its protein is CASGLVLSGTLLRSSYNEQFF.

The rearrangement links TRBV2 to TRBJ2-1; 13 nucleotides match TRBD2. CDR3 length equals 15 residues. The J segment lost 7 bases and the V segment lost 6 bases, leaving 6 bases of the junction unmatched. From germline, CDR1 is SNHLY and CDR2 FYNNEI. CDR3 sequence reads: CASRAGLAGTNEQFF. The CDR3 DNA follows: TGTGCCAGCAGAGCGGGACTAGCGGGGACTAATGAGCAGTTCTTC.

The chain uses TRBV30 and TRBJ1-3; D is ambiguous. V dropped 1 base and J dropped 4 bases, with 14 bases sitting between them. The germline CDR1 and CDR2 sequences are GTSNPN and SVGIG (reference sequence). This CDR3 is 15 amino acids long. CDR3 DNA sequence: TGTGCCTGGAGTGAAACGGAGACGAGGGGAAACACCATATATTTT. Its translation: CAWSETETRGNTIYF.

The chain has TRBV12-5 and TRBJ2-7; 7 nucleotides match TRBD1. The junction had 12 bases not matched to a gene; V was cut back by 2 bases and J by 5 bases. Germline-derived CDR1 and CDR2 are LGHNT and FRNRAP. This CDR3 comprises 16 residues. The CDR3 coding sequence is TGTGCTAGTGGTTTGTCCAAGGGGGCGCGGCTAAACGAGCAGTACTTC. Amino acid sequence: CASGLSKGARLNEQYF.

DNA of the CDR3: TGTGCCAGCTCACGAGTAAGGGAGCAGGAGACCCAGTACTTC. Its protein is CASSRVREQETQYF. The chain uses TRBV18 and TRBJ2-5, with D possibly matching TRBD2 (5 bases). The CDR3 length is 14 residues. Germline CDR1 KGHSH, CDR2 LQKENI. The ends were cut back, 4 bases at V and 5 bases at J, with 14 bases in the middle.

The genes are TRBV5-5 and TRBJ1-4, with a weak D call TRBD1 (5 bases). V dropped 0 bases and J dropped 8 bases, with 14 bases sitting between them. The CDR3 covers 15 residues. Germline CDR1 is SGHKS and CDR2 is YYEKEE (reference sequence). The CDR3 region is CASSLDGQKGEKLFF. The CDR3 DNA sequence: TGTGCCAGCAGCTTGGATGGTCAAAAGGGGGAAAAACTGTTTTTT.